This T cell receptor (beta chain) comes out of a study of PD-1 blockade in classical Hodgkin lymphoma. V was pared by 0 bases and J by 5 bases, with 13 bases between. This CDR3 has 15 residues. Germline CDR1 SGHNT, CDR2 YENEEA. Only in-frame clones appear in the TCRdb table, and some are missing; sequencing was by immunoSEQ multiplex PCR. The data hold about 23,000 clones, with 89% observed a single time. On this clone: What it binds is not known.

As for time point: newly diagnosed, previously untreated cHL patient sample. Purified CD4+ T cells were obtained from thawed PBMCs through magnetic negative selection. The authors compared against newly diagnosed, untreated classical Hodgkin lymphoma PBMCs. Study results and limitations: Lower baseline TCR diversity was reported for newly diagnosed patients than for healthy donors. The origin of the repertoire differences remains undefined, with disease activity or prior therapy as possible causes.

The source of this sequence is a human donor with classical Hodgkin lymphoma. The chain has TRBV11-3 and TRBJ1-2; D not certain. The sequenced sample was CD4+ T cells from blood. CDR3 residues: CASSLDLTANYGYTF. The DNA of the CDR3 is TGTGCCAGCAGCTTAGATCTGACGGCGAATTATGGCTACACCTTC.